The 27 T cell receptor beta chains below were found in one sample sequenced in a study of shared clonotypes between healthy human individuals. TCRdb's table, derived via immunoSEQ multiplex PCR, lists solely in-frame clones and lacks some. The sample carries millions of clones, roughly 95% recorded once. Only CD45RO-negative cells positively selected for CCR7 counted as naive CD8 cells, so terminally differentiated effector memory CD45RA+ cells were excluded. The sequencing input was naive CD8+ T cells sorted from blood. Every receptor here comes from a man aged 18 to 30 in good health.

The gene calls are TRBV4-3 and TRBJ2-7; TRBD2 matches 8 bases. Germline values: CDR1 LGHNA, CDR2 YSLEER. The CDR3 contains 15 residues. J was trimmed by 7 bases and V by 5 bases; bases with no gene match: 13. The CDR3 nucleotides are TGCGCCAGCAGCGCTCGATCGGGAGGGCCGGAAGAGCAGTACTTC. It is translated as CASSARSGGPEEQYF.

The J gene is TRBJ2-3, the V gene TRBV4-3, with TRBD2 matching 7 bases. The CDR3 totals 17 residues. The trim removed 0 bases at V and 3 bases at J, leaving 9 bases unmatched. The germline CDR1 and CDR2 sequences are LGHNA and YSLEER. CDR3 amino acids: CASSQDQAGRRTDTQYF. CDR3 DNA sequence: TGCGCCAGCAGCCAAGACCAAGCGGGACGGCGGACAGATACGCAGTATTTT.

V gene TRBV30 combines with J gene TRBJ2-7; D might be TRBD2 (5 bases). Trimming removed 0 bases at V and 5 bases at J, with 11 bases between. The CDR3 is 13 amino acids. Germline V lookup: CDR1 GTSNPN, CDR2 SVGIG (reference sequence). This CDR3 reads CAWSVGHGDEQYF. CDR3 in DNA: TGTGCCTGGAGTGTAGGTCACGGGGACGAGCAGTACTTC.

The chain employs TRBV29-1 and TRBJ2-3; possibly TRBD1 for D (6 bases). Germline V lookup: CDR1 SQVTM, CDR2 ANQGSEA. V dropped 7 bases and J dropped 5 bases, with 19 bases sitting between them. The CDR3 extends over 14 amino acids. The CDR3 DNA reads as TGCAGCGGACTCGGGACACCAAGGGGAGATACGCAGTATTTT. It translates to CSGLGTPRGDTQYF.

The chain employs TRBV6-1 and TRBJ2-7, with D unclear. The CDR3 loop spans 14 amino acids. Per the germline V gene, CDR1 is MNHNS and CDR2 is SASEGT. With 6 bases removed from V and 3 bases from J, the gap between germline ends came to 15 bases. The CDR3 spells CASRNPSISYEQYF. CDR3 coding DNA: TGTGCCAGCAGGAACCCTTCTATTAGCTACGAGCAGTACTTC.

The rearrangement joins TRBV2 to TRBJ1-2; D is undetermined. V lost 7 bases and J 8 bases, leaving 14 bases between the germline ends. The CDR3 is 12 amino acids. In germline, CDR1 is SNHLY, CDR2 FYNNEI. The CDR3 loop reads CASNAGLGGYTF. In DNA, the CDR3 is TGTGCCAGCAATGCCGGTCTGGGGGGCTACACCTTC.

In its sample, this clone was seen once. The chain couples TRBV7-9 to TRBJ2-1, with D unclear. CDR1 and CDR2 (germline): SEHNR, FQNEAQ (reference sequence). Trimming pared 5 bases from V and 8 bases from J, leaving 16 bases between. The CDR3 is 14 residues long. The CDR3 is CASSVFPLRDEQFF. The CDR3 DNA is TGTGCCAGCAGCGTATTCCCACTTAGGGATGAGCAGTTCTTC.

This sequence joins TRBV5-8 and TRBJ1-5; maybe TRBD1 (6 bases). Germline CDR1 reads SGHTS; CDR2 reads YDEGEE. Trimming shortened V by 3 bases and J by 3 bases, and 10 bases separated the two germline ends. The length of the CDR3 is 14 residues. The CDR3 sequence is CASSSRQVNQPQHF. For the CDR3, the DNA is TGTGCCAGCAGCTCCCGACAGGTCAATCAGCCCCAGCATTTT.

This clone was detected once. The V and J genes are TRBV7-9 and TRBJ1-3; 10 nucleotides agree with TRBD1. V trimming: 5 bases; J trimming: 2 bases; junction bases outside the gene matches: 15. The CDR3 runs 19 residues. Germline CDR1 SEHNR, CDR2 FQNEAQ (reference sequence). As DNA, the CDR3 is TGTGCCAGCAGCCTACAACCGGGACAGGGGATTTTGGCTGGAAACACCATATATTTT. Translated: CASSLQPGQGILAGNTIYF.

The CDR3 sequence: CASSLGGGFTDTQYF. CDR3 in DNA: TGTGCCAGCAGCTTAGGGGGAGGGTTTACAGATACGCAGTATTTT. V is TRBV7-9 and J is TRBJ2-3; 7 bases match TRBD2. Germline-derived CDR1 and CDR2 are SEHNR and FQNEAQ (reference sequence). The V and J ends lost 1 base and 3 bases, in that order; junction bases with no gene match: 4. This CDR3 is 15 amino acids long.

The rearrangement joins TRBV7-9 to TRBJ1-2; 9 bases are shared with TRBD1. CDR1 is SEHNR and CDR2 is FQNEAQ in the germline V gene (reference sequence). With V trimmed by 1 base and J by 7 bases, 1 base remained unmatched. The CDR3 loop spans 13 amino acids. The CDR3 DNA reads TGTGCCAGCAGCTTAGGGACAGGGGCTGGCTACACCTTC. Amino acids: CASSLGTGAGYTF.

Notes on this clone: Other DNA sequences from this sample encode an identical CDR3 as well. The rearrangement links TRBV9 to TRBJ2-7; a weak D match, TRBD2 (5 bases). The V and J ends lost 3 bases and 3 bases respectively, with 10 bases between them. CDR1 is SGDLS and CDR2 is YYNGEE in the germline V gene. The CDR3 has 13 residues. CDR3 sequence: CASSGGYGYEQYF. DNA of the CDR3: TGTGCCAGCAGCGGAGGGTACGGCTACGAGCAGTACTTC.

Notes on this clone: The sample has other DNA sequences that encode this CDR3 too. This rearrangement joins TRBV30 to TRBJ1-5; no definite D call. V lost 2 bases and J lost 1, with 6 bases in between. Germline lookup yields CDR1 GTSNPN and CDR2 SVGIG (reference sequence). This CDR3 is built from 13 residues. The CDR3 DNA reads TGTGCCTGGAGTTTGGGCAGCAATCAGCCCCAGCATTTT. Amino acid sequence: CAWSLGSNQPQHF.

In regard to this clone: Other nucleotide sequences from this sample produce the same CDR3. The chain combines TRBV13 with TRBJ2-1, with D hard to call. This CDR3 region has 11 residues. V was pared by 5 bases and J by 6 bases, with 5 bases between. Germline V gene lookup returns CDR1 PRHDT and CDR2 FYEKMQ (reference sequence). CDR3 loop: CASSLPNEQFF. The CDR3 DNA follows: TGTGCCAGCAGCCTCCCCAATGAGCAGTTCTTC.

The rearrangement joins TRBV5-4 to TRBJ2-1, with TRBD2 matching over 12 bases. The CDR3 spans 15 residues. V was clipped by 4 bases and J by 8 bases; unmatched bases: 7. The germline V gene encodes CDR1 SGHNT and CDR2 YYREEE (reference sequence). The chain's CDR3 is CASSETSGRFHEQFF. The CDR3 nucleotides read TGTGCCAGCAGCGAGACTAGCGGGAGATTCCATGAGCAGTTCTTC.

The gene calls are TRBV6-1 and TRBJ2-1, with D perhaps TRBD1 (7 bases). Germline V gene data show CDR1 as MNHNS and CDR2 as SASEGT. CDR3 size: 14 residues. V gave up 8 bases and J gave up 4 bases, with 15 bases separating them. The CDR3 sequence: CASRGTAVYNEQFF. Here the CDR3 DNA reads TGTGCCAGCCGGGGGACAGCCGTATACAATGAGCAGTTCTTC.

Concerning this clone: Additional DNA sequences in this sample encode the identical CDR3. V gene TRBV5-1 combines with J gene TRBJ1-1; D gene unclear. V dropped 0 bases and J dropped 7 bases, with 4 bases sitting between them. Per germline, CDR1 SGHRS and CDR2 YFSETQ. The CDR3 is 11 residues long. The chain's CDR3 is CASSLGLEAFF. The CDR3 DNA is TGCGCCAGCAGCTTGGGACTTGAAGCTTTCTTT.

The chain carries TRBV2 and TRBJ2-3; TRBD2 matches 14 bases. Trimming cost V 3 bases and J 9 bases; bases outside gene matches: 8. The CDR3 totals 16 residues. Per germline, CDR1 SNHLY and CDR2 FYNNEI. The CDR3 loop reads CASSDRLAGGLGTQYF. The CDR3 DNA is TGTGCCAGCAGTGACCGACTAGCGGGGGGGCTTGGGACGCAGTATTTT.

This CDR3 reads CASSFSSYNEQFF. Written as DNA, the CDR3 is TGTGCCAGCAGCTTCTCCAGCTACAATGAGCAGTTCTTC. The chain links TRBV9 to TRBJ2-1; D is undetermined. Germline loops: CDR1 SGDLS, CDR2 YYNGEE. The CDR3 loop spans 13 amino acids. V was cut by 4 bases and J by 3 bases, with 8 bases left in between. Supplemented by reference TRBV9 and TRBJ2-1, the full variable domain reads DSGVTQTPKHLITATGQRVTLRCSPRSGDLSVYWYQQSLDQGLQFLIQYYNGEERAKGNILERFSAQQFPDLHSELNLSSLELGDSALYFCASSFSSYNEQFFGPGTRLTVL.

A remark on this clone: Other DNA sequences in the same sample also yield this CDR3. The gene calls are TRBV4-1 and TRBJ1-1, with D unclear. From germline, CDR1 is MGHRA and CDR2 YSYEKL. Trimming took 1 base from V and 4 from J, leaving 7 bases between them. This CDR3 has 13 residues. Here the CDR3 reads CASSQARGTEAFF. CDR3 coding DNA: TGCGCCAGCAGCCAAGCACGGGGCACTGAAGCTTTCTTT.

The chain joins TRBV15 to TRBJ2-1, with 14 nucleotides matching TRBD2. The CDR3 length is 17 residues. Looked up from germline, CDR1 is LNHNV and CDR2 is YYDKDF (reference sequence). With 6 bases clipped from V and 6 bases from J, the junction kept 10 bases outside the gene matches. The CDR3 protein is CATRTVWGLAGVNEQFF. CDR3 nucleotide sequence: TGTGCCACCAGGACTGTATGGGGACTAGCGGGAGTCAATGAGCAGTTCTTC.

The chain has TRBV2 and TRBJ1-6, with unresolved D. Germline V CDR1 and CDR2: SNHLY, FYNNEI. The CDR3 consists of 16 residues. V was shortened by 4 bases and J by 0 bases, with 10 bases between the two germline ends. CDR3 in amino acids: CASSVFGSSYNSPLHF. The DNA of the CDR3 is TGTGCCAGCAGTGTGTTCGGGAGCTCCTATAATTCACCCCTCCACTTT.

CDR3 residues: CASSETKAGNSPLHF. DNA of the CDR3: TGTGCCAGCAGTGAAACCAAGGCGGGGAATTCACCCCTCCACTTT. The chain recombines TRBV2 with TRBJ1-6, with D unresolved. Looked up from germline, CDR1 is SNHLY and CDR2 is FYNNEI. The CDR3 has 15 amino acids. The V gene lost 2 bases and the J gene lost 7 bases, with 12 bases spanning the gap.

A remark on this clone: Other DNA sequences in the same sample also yield this CDR3. The CDR3 sequence: CAWSVLTYEQYF. Here the CDR3 DNA reads TGTGCCTGGAGTGTACTAACTTACGAGCAGTACTTC. The chain recombines TRBV30 with TRBJ2-7; no clear D. Deletions cut 0 bases from V and 4 bases from J, with 7 bases between. CDR3 length equals 12 residues. Germline V lookup: CDR1 GTSNPN, CDR2 SVGIG (reference sequence).

The V and J genes are TRBV7-9 and TRBJ1-6; D remains unclear. The CDR3 is 14 residues long. The germline gives CDR1 SEHNR, CDR2 FQNEAQ (reference sequence). Trimming shortened V by 1 base and J by 7 bases, and 8 bases separated the two germline ends. The CDR3 DNA sequence: TGTGCCAGCAGCTTAGATTCGCGGAATTCACCCCTCCACTTT. As protein: CASSLDSRNSPLHF.

This clone was observed once. V and J are TRBV11-2 and TRBJ1-6; a weak D match, TRBD1 (5 bases). V was pared by 5 bases and J by 8 bases, with 19 bases between. This CDR3 comprises 16 residues. Germline values: CDR1 SGHAT, CDR2 FQNNGV. The CDR3: CASSHLLGPVDSPLHF. Here the CDR3 DNA reads TGTGCCAGCAGCCACCTCTTGGGGCCGGTGGATTCACCCCTCCACTTT.

This clone was picked up one time. V and J are TRBV6-6 and TRBJ2-7, with a tentative D call TRBD2 (5 bases). The CDR3 has 15 amino acids. CDR1 MNHNY and CDR2 SVGAGI come from the germline V gene (reference sequence). Between the trimmed V and J ends, which lost 2 bases and 3 bases, there was a span of 14 bases. CDR3 sequence (DNA): TGTGCCAGCAGTTACGGTAGCGCGAACCTCTACGAGCAGTACTTC. Its translation is CASSYGSANLYEQYF.